A selection of T cell receptor beta chains follows, all from one sample in a study of blood T cell repertoires in COVID-19. Clones were read by immunoSEQ multiplex PCR, and TCRdb kept only the in-frame ones, dropping some. The table has about 100,000 clones, about 90% seen once; the top ten hold approximately 2.5%. Sequencing was carried out using peripheral blood. The source of these receptors is a human donor in a cohort sampled during active COVID-19. The conserved cysteine and the conserved F or W are not part of the CDR3 here. The order of the fields is D gene, V gene, CDR3 protein. A D gene is named only where the DNA matches it firmly.

d_gene: NA
v_gene: TRBV7-9
CDR3aa: ASSLRDSSYT

d_gene: TRBD2
v_gene: TRBV5-1
CDR3aa: ASSSTGGGQETQY

d_gene: NA
v_gene: TRBV7-9
CDR3aa: ASSPRDTNYEQY

d_gene: NA
v_gene: TRBV5-1
CDR3aa: ASRLTDTSTDTQY

d_gene: TRBD2
v_gene: TRBV3-1/TRBV3-2
CDR3aa: ASSQVEPSGDNEQF

d_gene: NA
v_gene: TRBV19
CDR3aa: ASSQNTEAF

d_gene: NA
v_gene: TRBV5-1
CDR3aa: ASSLGQSPGELF

d_gene: TRBD2
v_gene: TRBV15
CDR3aa: ATSRDWSGAGVSEQY

d_gene: TRBD1
v_gene: TRBV13
CDR3aa: ASSLGQGARYNEQF

d_gene: NA
v_gene: TRBV2
CDR3aa: ASSVQGLNTGELF

d_gene: NA
v_gene: TRBV16
CDR3aa: ASSQSQGNTEAF

d_gene: NA
v_gene: TRBV30
CDR3aa: AWSVRGETQY

d_gene: TRBD2
v_gene: TRBV6-5
CDR3aa: ASWRDYPYEQY

d_gene: NA
v_gene: TRBV6-1
CDR3aa: ASSEFAGQSQPQH

d_gene: NA
v_gene: TRBV29-1
CDR3aa: SVEDRNFLGSDTQY

d_gene: NA
v_gene: TRBV7-6
CDR3aa: ASSLELDEQY

d_gene: TRBD2
v_gene: TRBV4-1
CDR3aa: ASSQTGTSGGVAGELF

d_gene: NA
v_gene: TRBV19
CDR3aa: ASSISSVPNEQF

d_gene: NA
v_gene: TRBV19
CDR3aa: ASRIEDRLGYGYT